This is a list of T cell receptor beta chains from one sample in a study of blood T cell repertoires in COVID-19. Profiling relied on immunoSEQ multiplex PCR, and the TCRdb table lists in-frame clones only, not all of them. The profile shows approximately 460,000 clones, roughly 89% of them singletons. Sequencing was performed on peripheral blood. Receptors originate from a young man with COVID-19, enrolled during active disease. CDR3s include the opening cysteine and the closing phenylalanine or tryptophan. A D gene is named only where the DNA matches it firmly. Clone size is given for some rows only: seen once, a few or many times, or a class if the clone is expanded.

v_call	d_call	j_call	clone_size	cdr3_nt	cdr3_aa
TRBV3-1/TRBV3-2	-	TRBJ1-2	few	TGTGCCAGCAGCCAGCTGGACACAAACTATGGCTACACCTTC	CASSQLDTNYGYTF
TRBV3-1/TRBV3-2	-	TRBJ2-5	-	TGTGCCAGCAGCCAGTCAGGGGTCGAGACCCAGTACTTC	CASSQSGVETQYF
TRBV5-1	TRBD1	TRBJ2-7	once	TGCGCCAGCAGCTCCCTAACAGGGGCGCCATACGAGCAGTACTTC	CASSSLTGAPYEQYF
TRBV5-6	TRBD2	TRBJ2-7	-	TGTGCCAGCAGCTCTAAGGGACTAGCGGGAGTTTCCCACTACGAGCAGTACTTC	CASSSKGLAGVSHYEQYF
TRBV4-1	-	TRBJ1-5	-	TGCGCCAGCAGCCAAGACCCAGGGATACAGCCCCAGCATTTT	CASSQDPGIQPQHF
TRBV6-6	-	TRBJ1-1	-	TGTGCCAGCAGGGCGAACACTGAAGCTTTCTTT	CASRANTEAFF
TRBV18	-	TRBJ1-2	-	TGTGCCAGCACCGTAGACAGGCCTGGTGATGGCTACACCTTC	CASTVDRPGDGYTF
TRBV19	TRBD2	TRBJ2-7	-	TGTGCCAGTAGTATGGGCGGGACTAGCGTCTACGAGCAGTACTTC	CASSMGGTSVYEQYF
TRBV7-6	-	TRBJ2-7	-	TGTGCCAGCAGCGGGCGGGTCGTATACGAGCAGTACTTC	CASSGRVVYEQYF
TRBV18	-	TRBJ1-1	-	TGTGCCAGCTCACCACTTGGACAGTTGAACACTGAAGCTTTCTTT	CASSPLGQLNTEAFF
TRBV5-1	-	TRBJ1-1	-	TGCGCCAGCAGCTTGGGGCGGGCAAGAACACTGAACACTGAAGCTTTCTTT	CASSLGRARTLNTEAFF
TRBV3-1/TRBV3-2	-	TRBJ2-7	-	TGTGCCAGCAGCCAGGAAGCGGAGTACGAGCAGTACTTC	CASSQEAEYEQYF
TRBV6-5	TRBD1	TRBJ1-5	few	TGTGCCAGCAGTTGGACAGGAACGAATCAGCCCCAGCATTTT	CASSWTGTNQPQHF
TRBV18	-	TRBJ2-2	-	TGTGCCAGCTCACCATGGCGGGATCTCGGGGAGCTGTTTTTT	CASSPWRDLGELFF
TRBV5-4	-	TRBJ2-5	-	TGTGCCAGCAGCCTTCTGTGGACGACCGGGGGAGAGACCCAGTACTTC	CASSLLWTTGGETQYF
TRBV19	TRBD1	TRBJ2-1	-	TGTGCCACTAGTCCTTGGACAGGGTCCTACAATGAGCAGTTCTTC	CATSPWTGSYNEQFF
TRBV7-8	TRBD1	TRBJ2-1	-	TGTGCCAGCAGCTTAAGACAGGGGGTCAATGAGCAGTTCTTC	CASSLRQGVNEQFF
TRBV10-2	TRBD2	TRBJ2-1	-	TGCGCCAGCAGTGCCCCACTAGCGGGGATTGACAATGAGCAGTTCTTC	CASSAPLAGIDNEQFF
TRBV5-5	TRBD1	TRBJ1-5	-	TGTGCCAGCAGCTTGATAGCCGGGACAGGGGGCGGCCAGCCCCAGCATTTT	CASSLIAGTGGGQPQHF
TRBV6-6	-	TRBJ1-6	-	TGTGCCAGCACCCCTCTCAGGGAGGGTTCACCCCTCCACTTT	CASTPLREGSPLHF
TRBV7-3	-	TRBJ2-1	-	TGTGCCAGCAGTCTAAATCCCTACAATGAGCAGTTCTTC	CASSLNPYNEQFF
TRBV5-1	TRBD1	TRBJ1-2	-	TGCGCCAGCAGCTTCGACAGGGACTCCGGCTACACCTTC	CASSFDRDSGYTF
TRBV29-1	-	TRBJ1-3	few	TGCAGCGTGGAAGTCCCCGGGACTCAAGGACGGGGAAACACCATATATTTT	CSVEVPGTQGRGNTIYF
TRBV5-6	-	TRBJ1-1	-	TGTGCCAGCAGCTTTAAATCAGGGCACTACACTGAAGCTTTCTTT	CASSFKSGHYTEAFF
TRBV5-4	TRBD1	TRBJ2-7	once	TGTGCCAGCAGCTTGACAGGGGGCAACGAGCAGTACTTC	CASSLTGGNEQYF
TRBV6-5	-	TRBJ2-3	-	TGTGCCAGCAGTTACTCGACTGCTACAGATACGCAGTATTTT	CASSYSTATDTQYF
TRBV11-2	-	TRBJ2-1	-	TGTGCCAGCAGCTTAGCCTCCAATGAGCAGTTCTTC	CASSLASNEQFF
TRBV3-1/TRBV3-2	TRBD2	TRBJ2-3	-	TGTGCCAGCAGGTTAGCGGGAGGTTTGGGAGATACGCAGTATTTT	CASRLAGGLGDTQYF
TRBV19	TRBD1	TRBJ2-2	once	TGTGCCAGTACGGACAGGGATACCGGGGAGCTGTTTTTT	CASTDRDTGELFF
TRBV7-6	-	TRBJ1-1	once	TGTGCCAGCAGCCCTAAGCCGGGAAAGAACACTGAAGCTTTCTTT	CASSPKPGKNTEAFF
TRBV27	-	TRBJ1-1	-	TGTGCCAGCAGTTCGCTTATGGAAGGGGAGAACACTGAAGCTTTCTTT	CASSSLMEGENTEAFF
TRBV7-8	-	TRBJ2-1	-	TGTGCCAGCAGCTTAGATTCTAGGATACACTTCTTC	CASSLDSRIHFF
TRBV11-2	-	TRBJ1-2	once	TGTGCCAGCAGCACCACAGGGCCCGGGGGCTACACCTTC	CASSTTGPGGYTF
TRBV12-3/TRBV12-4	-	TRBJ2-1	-	TGTGCCAGCAGCGTTCCTGCGAACAATGAGCAGTTCTTC	CASSVPANNEQFF
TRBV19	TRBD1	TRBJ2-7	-	TGTGCCAGTAGTATAGGGACAGGGGTCCTCTACGAGCAGTACTTC	CASSIGTGVLYEQYF
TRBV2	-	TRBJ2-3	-	TGTGCCAGCACCCGGGACACAGATACGCAGTATTTT	CASTRDTDTQYF
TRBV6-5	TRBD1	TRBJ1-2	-	TGTGCCAGCAGGACCGGACAGGGGAACTATGGCTACACCTTC	CASRTGQGNYGYTF